The sequence of this T cell receptor beta chain was determined in a study of T cells after yellow fever vaccination. For the study at large: Fractions containing few cells were prepared with SMART-Seq v4 Ultra Low Input. Study outcomes and limitations: Subsequent to the booster, the majority of primary-vaccination clones reappeared (96% CD4, about 90% CD8).

TCRdb reprocessed the 5' RACE reads with MiXCR, giving one entry per CDR3 protein. The sample gives fewer than 350,000 distinct CDR3 sequences, roughly 4% of which show up once; about 20% is in the top ten. There are 12 residues in the CDR3. CDR1 and CDR2 (germline): MNHEY, SVGEGT. With 0 bases removed from V and 15 bases from J, the gap between germline ends came to 12 bases. Many counts were recorded for this clonotype. Antigen specificity is unknown. The V call is TRBV6-2 or TRBV6-3, the J call TRBJ2-1; D possibly corresponds to TRBD2 (7 bases). The sequence was collected from a young man who received the YFV17D yellow fever vaccine. Sequenced material: PBMCs, taken on the day of the yellow fever booster vaccination. Here the CDR3 DNA reads TGTGCCAGCAGTTACTCCCGGGGGGCCGCGTTCTTC. Translation: CASSYSRGAAFF.